This T cell receptor beta chain emerged from a study of T cell responses to AZD1222 COVID-19 vaccine. Sequencing used immunoSEQ multiplex PCR; TCRdb keeps in-frame clones, though not all of them. The sample holds 190,000 or so clones, roughly 90% seen once. This CDR3 is 13 amino acids long. Germline V gene lookup returns CDR1 MDHEN and CDR2 SYDVKM. V was cut by 7 bases and J by 10 bases, with 14 bases left in between. Material: peripheral blood, obtained 28 days after the second AZD1222 dose. The chain is built from TRBV28 and TRBJ1-6; D call uncertain. This sequence originates from an adult who received the AZD1222 COVID-19 vaccine. CDR3 sequence: CASTTSPVSPLHF. The CDR3 DNA follows: TGTGCCAGCACCACCTCCCCGGTCTCACCCCTCCACTTT.